These 4 T cell receptor beta chains were sequenced from one sample in a study of beta chain features in type 1 diabetes. All of the isolated RNA was reverse transcribed, so expressed TCRB transcripts were sequenced. Using immunoSEQ multiplex PCR, the repertoire was profiled, and TCRdb retains in-frame clones only, with some absent. Counted here are about 470,000 clones, roughly 30% occurring once; the ten biggest clones make up more than 0.055%. The sequenced sample consisted of naive CD4+ T cells from blood. All receptors come from a man aged 18 to 29 in good health.

The V gene is TRBV14, the J gene TRBJ2-4, with D tentatively TRBD1 (7 bases). CDR1 is SGHDN, CDR2 FVKESK, per germline. The V and J ends lost 0 bases and 7 bases respectively, with 22 bases between them. This CDR3 is 18 amino acids long. CDR3 bases: TGTGCCAGCAGCCAAGATAGGGGTGCGGGACAGAAAAGGAACATTCAGTACTTC. Translated, it gives CASSQDRGAGQKRNIQYF.

This chain uses TRBV4-2 with TRBJ2-7, with D perhaps TRBD1 or TRBD2 (5 bases each). The V gene's germline CDR1 is LGHNA and CDR2 YNFKEQ. Trimming left V 0 bases short and J 2 bases short, with 8 bases between. The CDR3 has 14 amino acids. The CDR3 sequence is CASSQDQGPYEQYF. CDR3 nucleotides: TGTGCCAGCAGCCAAGATCAGGGACCCTACGAGCAGTACTTC.

This clone was observed a few times. The chain has TRBV29-1 and TRBJ1-1, with no clear D. The CDR3 totals 13 residues. The V gene's germline CDR1 is SQVTM and CDR2 ANQGSEA. The ends were cut back, 3 bases at V and 3 bases at J, with 11 bases in the middle. The CDR3, as DNA: TGCAGCGTTGAGTCCGGGAGGGACACTGAAGCTTTCTTT. Its translation is CSVESGRDTEAFF.

This clone was counted only a few times. This chain joins TRBV30 and TRBJ1-4, with no clear D. This CDR3 spans 13 amino acids. Germline V lookup: CDR1 GTSNPN, CDR2 SVGIG (reference sequence). V lost 5 bases and J 8 bases, leaving 15 bases between the germline ends. In DNA, the CDR3 is TGTGCCTGGGCCCCAGGCCCTCGGGAAAAACTGTTTTTT. Translation gives CAWAPGPREKLFF.